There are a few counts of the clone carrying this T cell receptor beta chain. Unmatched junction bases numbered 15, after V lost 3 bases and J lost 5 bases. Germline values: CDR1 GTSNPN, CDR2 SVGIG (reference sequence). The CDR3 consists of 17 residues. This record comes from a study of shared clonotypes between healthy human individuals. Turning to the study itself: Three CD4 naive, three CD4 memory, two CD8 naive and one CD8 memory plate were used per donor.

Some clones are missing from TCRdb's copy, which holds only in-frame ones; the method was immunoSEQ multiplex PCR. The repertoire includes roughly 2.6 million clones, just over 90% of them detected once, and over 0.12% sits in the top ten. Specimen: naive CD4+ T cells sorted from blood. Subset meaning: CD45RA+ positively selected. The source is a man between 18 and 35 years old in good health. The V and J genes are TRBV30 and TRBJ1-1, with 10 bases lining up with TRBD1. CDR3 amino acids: CAWSGVGQGRKQTEAFF. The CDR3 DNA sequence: TGTGCCTGGAGCGGGGTGGGACAGGGGAGGAAGCAGACTGAAGCTTTCTTT.